This T cell receptor beta chain comes out of a study of cytomegalovirus exposure and HLA in healthy donors. The primer mix had 60 Vbeta and 13 Jbeta primers. Assay used: immunoSEQ multiplex PCR; TCRdb lists only in-frame clones, some missing. The sample yields some 150,000 clones, approximately 74% seen once. V shed 5 bases, J shed 5 bases, and the junction held 5 bases outside the gene matches. This CDR3 is built from 13 residues. Germline loops: CDR1 MNHNS, CDR2 SASEGT. General study results and limits: In vitro experiments confirmed that a few CMV-associated chains were specific for CMV antigens.

Details on this clone: The antigen remains undetermined.

This clonotype originated in a young woman in good health and CMV-seronegative. The sample comprised PBMCs. V gene TRBV6-1 combines with J gene TRBJ2-7; TRBD1 aligns across 8 bases. The CDR3 spells CASSLQGGDEQYF. CDR3 sequence (DNA): TGTGCCAGCAGTCTACAGGGGGGCGACGAGCAGTACTTC.